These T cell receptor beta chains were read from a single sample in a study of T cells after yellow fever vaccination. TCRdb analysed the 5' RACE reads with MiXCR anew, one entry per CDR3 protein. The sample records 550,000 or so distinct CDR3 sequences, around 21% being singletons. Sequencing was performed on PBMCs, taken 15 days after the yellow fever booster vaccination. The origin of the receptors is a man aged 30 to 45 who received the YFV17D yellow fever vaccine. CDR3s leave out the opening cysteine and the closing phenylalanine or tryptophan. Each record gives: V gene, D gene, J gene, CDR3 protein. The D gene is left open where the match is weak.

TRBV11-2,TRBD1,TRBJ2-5,ASSPYPPGTAKKETQY
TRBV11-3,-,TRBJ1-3,ASSLTGGSYGNTIY
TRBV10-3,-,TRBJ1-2,AISESTQGGGYT
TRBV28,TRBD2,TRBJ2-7,ASSPRGGGDEQY
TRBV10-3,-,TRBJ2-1,AIRPRELLYNEQF
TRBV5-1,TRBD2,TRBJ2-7,ASSSRTSGGGEQY
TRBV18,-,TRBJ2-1,ASSLGQKDNEQF
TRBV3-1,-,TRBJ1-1,ASSFQGVNTEAF
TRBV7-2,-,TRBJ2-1,ASSLVARDEQF
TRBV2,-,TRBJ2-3,ASSESPRGSDTQY
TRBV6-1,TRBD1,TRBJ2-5,ASMGTGQETQY
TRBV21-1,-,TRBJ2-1,ASSPLALAGGPLEQF
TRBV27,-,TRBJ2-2,ASSSWGASTGELF
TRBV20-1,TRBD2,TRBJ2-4,SARRLAYNIQY